This TCR beta chain was documented in a study of T cell changes during pregnancy in multiple sclerosis. This clone was observed once. There are 13 residues in the CDR3. CDR1 and CDR2 (germline): MDHEN, SYDVKM. The J segment lost 7 bases and the V segment lost 2 bases, leaving 3 bases of the junction unmatched. TCRdb's copy holds only in-frame clones and misses some; the assay was immunoSEQ multiplex PCR. The sample holds fewer than 40,000 clones, about 90% seen once. The receptor's source is a female donor in good health, enrolled as a control in a pregnancy study. Sequenced material: CD4+ T cells from peripheral blood mononuclear cells, taken after pregnancy. This rearrangement joins TRBV28 to TRBJ2-3, with TRBD2 matching 7 bases. For the CDR3, the DNA is TGTGCCAGCAGTTTAGGGGGGGAGCATACGCAGTATTTT. Amino acid sequence: CASSLGGEHTQYF.